These 19 T cell receptor beta chains came from one sample sequenced in a study of Graves' ophthalmopathy and Graves' hyperthyroidism. The authors amplified TCR beta CDR3 regions from RNA transcripts. Amplification began with first-round RT-PCR using HTBI primers, then second-round multiplex PCR was performed. A single record per CDR3 protein comes from TCRdb applying MiXCR to the multiplex PCR reads. The sample has about 700,000 distinct CDR3 sequences, 35% to 50% seen once. Sequences were obtained from peripheral blood. Source of these receptors: an adult man with Graves' ophthalmopathy.

Only a few counts were recorded for this clonotype. The chain combines TRBV7-9 with TRBJ1-2, with 8 bases that match TRBD1. Germline V gene data show CDR1 as SEHNR and CDR2 as FQNEAQ (reference sequence). Losses at the gene ends were 5 bases for V and 4 bases for J; bases not matched to a gene: 6. This CDR3 comprises 14 residues. Written as DNA, the CDR3 is TGTGCCAGCAGCCGTGGGGACAGGACCTATGGCTACACCTTC. This sequence encodes CASSRGDRTYGYTF.

Notes on this clonotype: A much larger clonotype is one base distant, so this may be a read error. This chain uses TRBV2 with TRBJ2-7, with 8 nucleotides matching TRBD1. Germline CDR1 and CDR2: SNHLY and FYNNEI. The CDR3 sequence is 13 residues long. Here the CDR3 reads CVSRLDRDYEQYF. The CDR3 DNA reads TGTGTCAGCAGACTGGACAGGGACTACGAGCAGTACTTC.

In its sample, this clonotype was seen many times. This chain connects TRBV20-1 to TRBJ1-5; TRBD1 aligns across 9 bases. The CDR3 has 16 residues. V gave up 3 bases and J gave up 2 bases; unmatched junction bases: 8. Per germline, CDR1 DFQATT and CDR2 SNEGSKA (reference sequence). The DNA of the CDR3 is TGCAGTGCTAGTGGGACAGGGTATACGGGCAATCAGCCCCAGCATTTT. Protein: CSASGTGYTGNQPQHF.

This clonotype was found a few times. V and J are TRBV24-1 and TRBJ1-5, with 7 bases matching TRBD1. Trimming cost V 5 bases and J 11 bases; bases outside gene matches: 8. Germline values: CDR1 KGHDR, CDR2 SFDVKD. This CDR3 region has 13 residues. The CDR3: CATSGRGRETQHF. Here the CDR3 DNA reads TGTGCCACCAGTGGAAGGGGGCGAGAGACCCAGCATTTT.

V gene TRBV5-8 combines with J gene TRBJ1-1, with 9 bases fitting TRBD1. CDR1 and CDR2 (germline): SGHTS, YDEGEE. The length of the CDR3 is 17 residues. With 3 bases clipped from V and 0 bases from J, the junction kept 9 bases outside the gene matches. CDR3 DNA: TGTGCCAGCAGCTCAACCGGGACAGGGCTCATGAACACTGAAGCTTTCTTT. Its protein is CASSSTGTGLMNTEAFF.

V is TRBV6-5 and J is TRBJ1-5; D unresolved. CDR1 is MNHEY, CDR2 SVGAGI, per germline. There are 13 residues in the CDR3. V dropped 2 bases and J dropped 4 bases, with 6 bases sitting between them. The CDR3 DNA reads as TGTGCCAGCAGTTACGTCCGAAATCAGCCCCAGCATTTT. As protein: CASSYVRNQPQHF.

In its sample, this clonotype was seen a few times. The CDR3 DNA reads as TGCGCCAGTACACAGGAAGTTCCTCCCTACGAGCAGTACTTC. The encoded protein is CASTQEVPPYEQYF. The chain joins TRBV5-1 to TRBJ2-7; weak D call: TRBD1 (5 bases). Germline lookup yields CDR1 SGHRS and CDR2 YFSETQ. The CDR3 loop spans 14 amino acids. Trimming left V 8 bases short and J 2 bases short, with 17 bases between.

Concerning this clonotype itself: A single base separates this from a much larger clone, so it may be a read error. The gene calls are TRBV29-1 and TRBJ1-4; no clear D gene. The germline V gene has CDR1 SQVTM and CDR2 ANQGSEA. V lost 3 bases and J lost 6, with 11 bases in between. The CDR3 totals 13 residues. The CDR3 reads CSVDLDGDEKLFF. The CDR3 nucleotides are TGCAGCGTTGACCTAGACGGTGATGAAAAACTGTTTTTT.

The table lists this clonotype with a count of one. The chain links TRBV2 to TRBJ1-6; 9 bases are a match to TRBD1. Germline lookup yields CDR1 SNHLY and CDR2 FYNNEI. J lost 16 bases, V lost 6 bases, and 4 bases had no gene match. There are 11 residues in the CDR3. The CDR3 spells CASSRDRALHF. DNA for the CDR3: TGTGCCAGCAGCCGGGACAGGGCACTCCACTTT.

This clonotype was detected many times. This rearrangement joins TRBV10-2 to TRBJ1-5, with 10 bases fitting TRBD1. V shed 4 bases and J 6 bases; nucleotides not matched to a gene: 6. The CDR3 extends over 15 amino acids. Germline V gene sequence: CDR1 WSHSY, CDR2 SAAADI. Here the CDR3 reads CASSGGTGAGQPQHF. CDR3 nucleotides: TGCGCCAGCAGTGGGGGGACAGGGGCTGGTCAGCCCCAGCATTTT.

This clonotype was counted ten times or more. The CDR3 coding sequence is TGTGCCATCCGGGACAGGGGCTACGAGCAGTACTTC. It yields the protein CAIRDRGYEQYF. J is TRBJ2-7 and V is TRBV10-3; 10 bases are a match to TRBD1. With 8 bases clipped from V and 3 bases from J, the junction kept 1 base outside the gene matches. Germline values: CDR1 ENHRY, CDR2 SYGVKD. This CDR3 has 12 residues.

This clonotype was picked up many times. The chain recombines TRBV20-1 with TRBJ1-3; 9 nucleotides match TRBD1. After removal of 6 bases from V and 6 bases from J, the junction contained 6 bases not matched to a gene. The CDR3 runs to 13 residues. The V gene's germline CDR1 is DFQATT and CDR2 SNEGSKA (reference sequence). CDR3 in amino acids: CSALRTGENTIYF. In DNA form, the CDR3 reads TGCAGTGCCCTTAGGACAGGGGAAAACACCATATATTTT.

About this clonotype: A much more abundant neighbour one base away suggests this may be a read error. The V and J genes are TRBV10-2 and TRBJ1-6; TRBD1 matches at 7 bases. Germline CDR1 and CDR2: WSHSY and SAAADI. The length of the CDR3 is 18 residues. The chain's CDR3 is CASNDRVETSSYSSPLHF. The CDR3 DNA reads TGCGCCAGCAACGACAGGGTGGAGACGAGCTCCTATAGTTCACCCCTCCACTTT.

The rearrangement uses TRBV5-6 and TRBJ2-5; D tentatively fits TRBD1 or TRBD2 (5 bases each). Trimming left V 0 bases short and J 6 bases short, with 15 bases between. The germline CDR1 and CDR2 sequences are SGHDT and YYEEEE. This CDR3 has 15 amino acids. This chain's CDR3 is CASSLVSGRGKTQYF. In DNA, the CDR3 is TGTGCCAGCAGCTTGGTGTCAGGGCGAGGGAAGACCCAGTACTTC.

This clonotype showed up just a few times. V and J are TRBV20-1 and TRBJ2-5, with 13 nucleotides matching TRBD2. V was pared by 2 bases and J by 3 bases, with 6 bases of the junction left unmatched. The germline V gene encodes CDR1 DFQATT and CDR2 SNEGSKA (reference sequence). This CDR3 spans 16 amino acids. The CDR3 DNA reads as TGCAGTGCTAGAAGCTGGGGGACTAGCGGGGAAGAGACCCAGTACTTC. As protein: CSARSWGTSGEETQYF.

This clonotype was detected ten times or more. V usage is TRBV7-2 and J usage is TRBJ2-7; TRBD2 agrees at 7 bases. V lost 3 bases to trimming and J lost 2 bases; unmatched junction nucleotides: 7. From germline, CDR1 is SGHTA and CDR2 FQGNSA. The CDR3 extends over 15 amino acids. The CDR3 reads CASSFASGPAYEQYF. DNA for the CDR3: TGTGCCAGCAGCTTTGCTAGCGGTCCCGCCTACGAGCAGTACTTC.

This clonotype was seen repeatedly, ten times or more. This sequence joins TRBV9 and TRBJ2-7, with D possibly being TRBD1 (6 bases). V dropped 3 bases and J dropped 2 bases, with 9 bases sitting between them. Germline lookup yields CDR1 SGDLS and CDR2 YYNGEE. This CDR3 is built from 13 residues. The CDR3 sequence is CASSDGQTYEQYF. The CDR3 region has the DNA TGTGCCAGCAGCGACGGACAGACCTACGAGCAGTACTTC.

This clonotype has at least ten counts. The chain uses TRBV20-1 and TRBJ1-6; TRBD1 agrees at 9 bases. V shed 4 bases, J shed 7 bases, and the junction held 8 bases outside the gene matches. Germline CDR1 reads DFQATT; CDR2 reads SNEGSKA (reference sequence). The CDR3 loop spans 15 amino acids. The CDR3 sequence is CSATVHRGQNSPLHF. In DNA form, the CDR3 reads TGCAGTGCTACAGTACACAGGGGGCAGAATTCACCCCTCCACTTT.

In its sample, this clonotype was seen many times. The chain is built from TRBV19 and TRBJ1-2; D is possibly TRBD1 (6 bases). The CDR3 loop spans 16 amino acids. Germline V gene sequence: CDR1 LNHDA, CDR2 SQIVND (reference sequence). Trimming cost V 4 bases and J 3 bases, with 18 bases left between them. The CDR3 loop is CASSTPTGSLHYGYTF. In nucleotides, the CDR3 is TGTGCCAGTAGTACGCCCACAGGGAGCCTTCACTATGGCTACACCTTC.